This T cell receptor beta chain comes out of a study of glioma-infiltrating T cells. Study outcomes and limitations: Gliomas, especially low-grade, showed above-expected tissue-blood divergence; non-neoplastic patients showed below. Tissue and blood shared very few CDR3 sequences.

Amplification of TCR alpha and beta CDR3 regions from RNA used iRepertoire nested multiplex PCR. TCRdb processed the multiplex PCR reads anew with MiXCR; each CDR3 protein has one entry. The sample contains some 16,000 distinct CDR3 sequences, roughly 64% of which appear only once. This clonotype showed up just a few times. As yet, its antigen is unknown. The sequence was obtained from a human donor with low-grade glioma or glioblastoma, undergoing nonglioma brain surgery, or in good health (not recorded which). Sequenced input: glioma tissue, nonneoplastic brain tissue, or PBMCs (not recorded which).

In DNA form, the CDR3 reads TGTGCCAGCAGTCCAGGACAGGGCCCTCCGAACACTGAAGCTTTCTTT. Translating gives CASSPGQGPPNTEAFF. The chain has TRBV6-2 or TRBV6-3 and TRBJ1-1; 8 bases fit TRBD1. The germline V gene encodes CDR1 MNHEY and CDR2 SVGEGT. CDR3 length equals 16 residues. Germline trimming cut 5 bases from V and 1 base from J; bases unmatched to any gene: 9.